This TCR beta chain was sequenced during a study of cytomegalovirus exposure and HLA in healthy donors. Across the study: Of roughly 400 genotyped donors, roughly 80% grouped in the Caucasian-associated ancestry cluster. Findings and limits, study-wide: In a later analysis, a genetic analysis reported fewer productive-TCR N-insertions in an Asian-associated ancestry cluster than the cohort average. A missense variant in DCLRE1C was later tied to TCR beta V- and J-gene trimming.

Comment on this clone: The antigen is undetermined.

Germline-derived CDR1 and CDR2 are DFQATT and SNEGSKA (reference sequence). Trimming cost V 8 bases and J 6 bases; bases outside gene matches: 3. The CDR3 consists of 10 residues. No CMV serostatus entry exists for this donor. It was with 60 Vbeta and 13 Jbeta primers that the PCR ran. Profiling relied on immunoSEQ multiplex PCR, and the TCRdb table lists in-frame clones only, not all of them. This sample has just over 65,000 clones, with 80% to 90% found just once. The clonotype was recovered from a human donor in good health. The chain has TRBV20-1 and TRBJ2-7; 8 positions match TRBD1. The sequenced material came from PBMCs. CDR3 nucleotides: TGCAGTAAACAGGGGGTCGAGCAGTACTTC. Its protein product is CSKQGVEQYF.